Listed below are T cell receptor beta chains from one sample, sequenced in a study of beta chain features in type 1 diabetes. Some clones are missing from TCRdb's copy, which holds only in-frame ones; the method was immunoSEQ multiplex PCR. This sample carries 810,000 or so clones, 17% of them seen once, and the ten largest clones take around 0.02%. The material sequenced was naive CD4+ T cells from blood. These receptors were taken from a woman aged 18-35 years in good health. Each CDR3 is given without its conserved first and last residue.

V	J	CDR3
TRBV11-2	TRBJ1-2	ASSANRDRGRPGGYT
TRBV20-1	TRBJ2-1	SARDIREQF
TRBV6-6	TRBJ2-1	ASSGVYNEQF
TRBV2	TRBJ2-7	ASSQVRGSEQY
TRBV6-5	TRBJ2-1	ASSYSSSGSLEQF
TRBV6-6	TRBJ1-1	ASSSRDHRAF
TRBV18	TRBJ2-1	ASSPLLSGGRRDEQF
TRBV18	TRBJ1-4	ASSPRAANEKLF
TRBV27	TRBJ2-1	ASSSRWSGGGEYNEQF
TRBV5-4	TRBJ2-5	ASSKGLAGGRETQY
TRBV7-2	.	ASSLAGGFEQY
TRBV6-5	TRBJ1-2	ASSKGVSRGYGYT
TRBV2	TRBJ1-2	ASPSGHRRFGYT
TRBV2	TRBJ2-1	ASSQYPSYNEQF
TRBV6-5	TRBJ2-5	ASSYGTSPWRETQY
TRBV27	TRBJ2-7	ASSSSGTLRLEQY
TRBV27	TRBJ2-7	ASSLTSGNSEQY
TRBV7-9	TRBJ1-5	ASSLSVNQPQH
TRBV28	TRBJ2-7	ASSLTGAVYEQY
TRBV28	TRBJ2-6	ASSLWGQGAGANVLT
TRBV5-8	TRBJ2-3	ASRLAGDTQY
TRBV5-1	TRBJ1-4	ASSSQTGVGPMAKLF
TRBV6-6	TRBJ1-1	ASRRGPNTEAF
TRBV15	TRBJ2-4	ATSRSAGTGNIQY
TRBV28	TRBJ2-3	ASRSGTRSTDTQY
TRBV7-2	TRBJ2-1	ASSLGGGRVDNEQF
TRBV23-1	TRBJ1-1	ASSQGEVLNTEAF
TRBV4-3	TRBJ2-7	ASSHENIPGYEQY
TRBV27	TRBJ2-1	ASSLTGPDLNEQF
TRBV7-9	TRBJ1-4	ASSLVFRVIPGTNEKLF
TRBV7-2	TRBJ2-2	ASSLAVYTGELF
TRBV27	TRBJ2-5	ASSPGQGAGETQH
TRBV9	TRBJ2-1	ASSVGLAGGNEQF
TRBV7-2	TRBJ2-5	ASSLALAAETQY
TRBV7-2	TRBJ1-1	ACSGTRRFMNTEAF
TRBV9	TRBJ2-3	ASSAGVSGGTDTQY
TRBV5-1	TRBJ2-7	ASSLLPTGQGAYEQY
TRBV14	TRBJ2-1	ASSYFSSNEQF
TRBV2	TRBJ2-2	ASSNRDRPTGELF
TRBV4-3	TRBJ2-3	ASSQVSGGDTQY
TRBV5-1	TRBJ2-1	ASSLAAGLPGNEQF
TRBV4-1	TRBJ2-1	ASSQELANSYNEQF
TRBV7-3	TRBJ2-1	ASLNRDFSANEQF
TRBV2	TRBJ2-7	ASKVGASSYEQY
TRBV11-2	TRBJ2-1	ASSFRAGSYNEQF
TRBV20-1	TRBJ2-1	SIVYNEQF
TRBV20-1	TRBJ2-5	SGVNQETQY
TRBV4-2	TRBJ2-1	ASSQTGLAGGPSNEQF
TRBV6-5	TRBJ2-5	ASSYLPEETQY
TRBV7-2	TRBJ2-2	ASSPPRYGELF
TRBV2	TRBJ1-1	ASTELNTEAF
TRBV7-2	TRBJ2-1	ASSLGLSGLAGGRNEQF
TRBV18	TRBJ2-3	ASSPYAADTQY
TRBV6-1	TRBJ1-5	ASSEAGYSNQPQH
TRBV7-2	TRBJ2-5	ASSFGLSQETQY